The rows below give T cell receptor beta chains drawn from one sample of a study of T cells after yellow fever vaccination. TCRdb re-derived calls from the 5' RACE reads in MiXCR, one entry per CDR3 protein. Among hundreds of thousands of distinct CDR3 sequences listed, roughly 9.4% were seen once. Material: PBMCs, obtained on the day of the first yellow fever vaccination. These receptors were obtained from a young man who received the YFV17D yellow fever vaccine. Both conserved end residues are part of each CDR3. The D gene is left open where the match is weak. Rows may omit the clone size; those that give it use once, few, many or a size class.

d_call	v_call	clone_size	j_call	cdr3_aa	cdr3_nt
TRBD2	TRBV5-1	few	TRBJ2-5	CASSSYLADQETQYF	TGCGCCAGCAGCTCGTACCTAGCGGACCAAGAGACCCAGTACTTC
TRBD2	TRBV4-1	few	TRBJ2-3	CASSPVAGGLSTDTQYF	TGCGCCAGCAGCCCCGTAGCGGGGGGGCTGAGCACAGATACGCAGTATTTT
TRBD1	TRBV29-1	.	TRBJ2-1	CSVEDAGGLSYNEQFF	TGCAGCGTTGAAGATGCAGGGGGCCTGAGTTACAATGAGCAGTTCTTC
.	TRBV2	few	TRBJ1-3	CASSRDSYAGNTIYF	TGTGCCAGCAGTCGAGACAGTTATGCAGGAAACACCATATATTTT
TRBD2	TRBV6-2/TRBV6-3	.	TRBJ2-3	CASAVTLKTSGSTDTQYF	TGTGCCAGCGCCGTCACCCTGAAGACTAGCGGTAGCACAGATACGCAGTATTTT
.	TRBV5-1	.	TRBJ2-7	CASSQQLDEQYF	TGCGCCAGCAGCCAACAGCTAGACGAGCAGTACTTC
.	TRBV12-3/TRBV12-4	few	TRBJ2-7	CASSLGQGGEWQYF	TGTGCCAGCAGTTTGGGGCAGGGGGGGGAGTGGCAGTACTTC
.	TRBV19	once	TRBJ1-5	CASSMAGRADNQPQHF	TGTGCCAGTAGTATGGCTGGCAGGGCGGACAATCAGCCCCAGCATTTT
.	TRBV4-1	few	TRBJ1-2	CASSQPSRSLAGNNYGYTF	TGCGCCAGCAGCCAACCATCCAGAAGTTTGGCAGGGAACAACTATGGCTACACCTTC
TRBD2	TRBV4-1	many	TRBJ2-3	CASRHTSETQYF	TGCGCCAGCAGACACACTAGCGAGACGCAGTATTTT
TRBD1	TRBV7-8	.	TRBJ2-2	CASSFWGTGNAGELFF	TGTGCCAGCAGCTTTTGGGGGACAGGGAATGCCGGGGAGCTGTTTTTT
TRBD1	TRBV28	.	TRBJ1-2	CASGPGQASGGYTF	TGTGCCAGCGGCCCGGGACAGGCATCAGGTGGCTACACCTTC
TRBD1	TRBV6-1	few	TRBJ2-5	CASTPDYERGQGTQYF	TGTGCCAGCACCCCGGACTATGAGCGTGGACAGGGGACCCAGTACTTC
.	TRBV29-1	.	TRBJ2-2	CSVEGPGLNTGELFF	TGCAGCGTTGAAGGTCCAGGGCTTAACACCGGGGAGCTGTTTTTT
TRBD1	TRBV5-6	few	TRBJ1-6	CASSSPDRGLSPLHF	TGTGCCAGCAGCTCCCCCGACAGGGGGCTATCACCCCTCCACTTT
TRBD2	TRBV15	many	TRBJ2-1	CATSARGGYYNEQFF	TGTGCCACCAGCGCGCGGGGGGGATATTACAATGAGCAGTTCTTC
TRBD1	TRBV20-1	.	TRBJ1-5	CSASSFSQGAIQPQHF	TGCAGTGCTAGCAGCTTCTCACAGGGGGCAATTCAGCCCCAGCATTTT
.	TRBV3-1	.	TRBJ2-1	CASKRPGVHNEQFF	TGTGCCAGCAAAAGGCCAGGGGTCCACAATGAGCAGTTCTTC
TRBD1	TRBV20-1	few	TRBJ1-1	CSAEGQPNTEAFF	TGCAGTGCCGAGGGACAGCCGAACACTGAAGCTTTCTTT
.	TRBV23-1	few	TRBJ1-5	CASSSDSDSNQPQHF	TGCGCCAGCAGTAGCGACAGTGATAGCAATCAGCCCCAGCATTTT
TRBD1	TRBV3-1	many	TRBJ2-1	CASSQGTGGNNEQFF	TGTGCCAGCAGCCAAGGGACAGGGGGGAACAATGAGCAGTTCTTC
.	TRBV28	few	TRBJ1-1	CASINGLNTEAFF	TGTGCCAGCATTAACGGATTGAACACTGAAGCTTTCTTT
.	TRBV19	few	TRBJ1-1	CASSIGTSEAFF	TGTGCCAGTAGTATCGGGACATCTGAAGCTTTCTTT
TRBD1	TRBV5-4	.	TRBJ2-3	CASSEGAGDTQYF	TGTGCCAGCAGCGAGGGGGCCGGAGATACGCAGTATTTT
TRBD1	TRBV6-1	.	TRBJ1-1	CASSPLGQGMNTEAFF	TGTGCCAGCAGTCCCTTGGGACAGGGGATGAACACTGAAGCTTTCTTT
TRBD2	TRBV5-1	few	TRBJ2-2	CASSLELADTGELFF	TGCGCCAGCAGCTTGGAACTAGCGGATACCGGGGAGCTGTTTTTT
TRBD2	TRBV9	few	TRBJ2-3	CASSPGGLAGAPLTDTQYF	TGTGCCAGCAGCCCAGGGGGACTAGCGGGGGCACCCCTCACAGATACGCAGTATTTT
.	TRBV7-2	many	TRBJ1-5	CASSFSHQPQHF	TGTGCCAGCAGCTTCTCCCATCAGCCCCAGCATTTT
TRBD1	TRBV18	many	TRBJ1-2	CASSRDTAGGHGYTF	TGTGCCAGCTCACGGGACACCGCAGGGGGACATGGCTACACCTTC
.	TRBV28	many	TRBJ2-4	CASSLDSMRANIQYF	TGTGCCAGCAGTCTAGATAGCATGCGGGCGAACATTCAGTACTTC
.	TRBV20-1	.	TRBJ2-5	CSAKPGPLFLQETQYF	TGCAGTGCAAAACCGGGACCCTTGTTTTTACAAGAGACCCAGTACTTC
.	TRBV3-1	few	TRBJ1-1	CASSPGVSGGRSFF	TGTGCCAGCAGCCCAGGTGTTTCGGGGGGCAGGTCTTTCTTT
TRBD1	TRBV7-2	few	TRBJ1-2	CASSFTGDGYTF	TGTGCCAGCAGCTTCACAGGGGATGGCTACACCTTC
.	TRBV19	.	TRBJ2-1	CASKSGVYGGFEQFF	TGTGCCAGTAAATCTGGGGTATATGGTGGTTTTGAGCAGTTCTTC
.	TRBV10-3	.	TRBJ2-5	CAISEIGAQETQYF	TGTGCCATCAGTGAGATTGGGGCTCAAGAGACCCAGTACTTC
.	TRBV6-1	.	TRBJ2-3	CASSSPVTDTQYF	TGTGCCAGCAGTAGCCCCGTAACGGATACGCAGTATTTT
.	TRBV19	few	TRBJ1-5	CASRKAGENQPQHF	TGTGCCAGTAGAAAGGCAGGGGAAAATCAGCCCCAGCATTTT
.	TRBV15	many	TRBJ1-6	CATSRAYVAGPNSPLHF	TGTGCCACCAGCAGAGCGTACGTTGCAGGGCCTAATTCACCCCTCCACTTT
.	TRBV7-9	few	TRBJ1-2	CASTTAAYGYTF	TGTGCCAGCACTACAGCCGCCTATGGCTACACCTTC
TRBD2	TRBV4-2	many	TRBJ2-4	CASSVGLAGGLSGKNIQYF	TGTGCCAGCAGCGTCGGACTAGCGGGGGGGTTGTCAGGCAAAAACATTCAGTACTTC
.	TRBV9	.	TRBJ1-2	CASSVAPQGLSHGYTF	TGTGCCAGCAGCGTAGCTCCCCAGGGGTTGTCACATGGCTACACCTTC
.	TRBV7-3	.	TRBJ1-5	CASRLGSTNQPQHF	TGTGCCAGCAGGTTGGGGAGCACCAATCAGCCCCAGCATTTT
TRBD2	TRBV10-3	many	TRBJ2-5	CAISRAGGRQETQYF	TGTGCCATCAGTAGGGCGGGGGGGAGACAAGAGACCCAGTACTTC
.	TRBV29-1	.	TRBJ1-2	CSVAVSANYGYTF	TGCAGCGTTGCGGTCAGTGCTAACTATGGCTACACCTTC
.	TRBV19	few	TRBJ2-7	CASSVAGQTYEQYF	TGTGCCAGTAGTGTAGCGGGACAGACCTACGAGCAGTACTTC
.	TRBV7-2	few	TRBJ1-1	CASSYRGTLNTEAFF	TGTGCCAGCAGCTATCGGGGAACTCTGAACACTGAAGCTTTCTTT
TRBD1	TRBV14	.	TRBJ1-6	CASSQETGRNSPLHF	TGTGCCAGCAGCCAAGAGACAGGGCGTAATTCACCCCTCCACTTT